The present entry profiles one T cell receptor beta chain with its context. The specificity of this receptor is unknown. No much larger clone is present one base from it, and per-base qualities are unavailable. Libraries were constructed by 5' RACE. This sample was sequenced with an Illumina HiSeq 2500. A second PCR of roughly 7 to 11 cycles was performed with a sample-barcoded 5' primer and a J-beta primer mix. Each TCR beta cDNA molecule received a unique molecular identifier from a template-switch 5' adaptor carrying 12 random nucleotides. Each sample yielded at least 2.5 million CDR3-containing paired-end reads. First-strand cDNA was synthesized from all RNA with the Mint cDNA synthesis kit, primed by a TRBC-specific oligonucleotide. After uracil-DNA glycosylase treatment, a first 18-cycle PCR used universal primers M1SS and BC2_uni_R on all cDNA. The paper's processing steps were these. Each sample was normalized by randomly selecting 1 million high-quality reads, each carrying a distinct molecular identifier. Instead of being binned into consensus sequences, reads that shared molecular identifiers were thrown out. MiTCR, with a Q25 quality threshold and the strictest error-elimination algorithm, was used for CDR3 identification, clonotype clustering and error correction. Lower-bound total TCR beta diversity was estimated with a nonparametric unseen species model using Euler transformation. Starting from the raw public reads, TCRdb applied fastp trimming at Q25, assembled clones with MiXCR and retained in-frame beta chains. Rows are unified per CDR3 protein, each entry keeping the most common DNA and genes. It is TCRdb's table, rather than the study itself, that gives the V and J calls and clone size. Across this sample there are 850,000 to 1,300,000 distinct CDR3 sequences, with 35% to 55% seen only once. The top ten clonotypes cover under 20% of the sample.

The sample is drawn from a study of blood T cells in healthy people across ages (dated by TCRdb to the mid-2010s). About the study as a whole: Template switching captured roughly one uniquely barcoded TCR beta cDNA molecule per two T cells in model experiments. The study analyzed two additional independent replicas of 1 million unique cDNA reads from the same blood draw for two donors, one aged 18 to 30 and one aged 80 or older. Using deep sequencing normalized with unique cDNA molecular identifiers, the study measured how TCR beta repertoire diversity changes with age. Four age groups were formed from the donors: young (average roughly 15 years), middle-aged (roughly 38), aged (over 55) and long-lived (roughly 88). Donors of different ages were randomly distributed across sequencing lanes to avoid experimental bias. What the work shows at the level of the full study, not this receptor alone: Observed TCR beta diversity correlated strongly with the percentage of naive T cells measured by flow cytometry. Donor CMV infection status was unknown, potentially confounding age-related changes in expanded clonotypes. Since profiling was done on bulk unsorted PBMCs, naive and antigen-experienced compartments could not be conclusively compared. Estimates of total diversity based on one million sequenced T cells were considered lower bounds and underestimates. The long-lived group showed more naive CD4+ T cells, fewer expanded clones and increased TCR diversity than the aged group, suggesting age selection. As age increased, observed TCR beta diversity per million T cells dropped in a roughly linear way, and a significant reduction was already evident by age 40.

The donors were some 39 Caucasian individuals from Russia, aged roughly 6 to 100 years, who were systemically healthy. About 9.1 milliliters of peripheral blood were collected from each donor into EDTA-treated Vacutainer tubes. Ficoll-Paque density-gradient centrifugation was used to isolate PBMCs, with at least 6.5 million per sample. Total RNA, at least 6 micrograms per sample, was extracted from PBMCs with Trizol reagent. For every donor, an aliquot of PBMCs went through flow cytometry to measure the percentages of naive CD45RAhigh/CD27high T cells. Germline trimming: 5 bases from V, 6 bases from J; junction bases outside gene matches: 9. From the cysteine up to the phenylalanine, the CDR3 has a length of 14 residues. Only CDR3 DNA remains: 42 bases, in frame from the first base. CDR1 SQVTM and CDR2 ANQGSEA are derived from the germline V gene.

The TCR originated in a woman in her fifties or sixties in good health. Specimen: blood. The chain uses TRBV29-1 and TRBJ1-4; a stretch of 7 junction bases matches TRBD1. The DNA reads as follows: TGCAGCGTTCGCCGACAGGGTGGGGATGAAAAACTGTTTTTT. The encoded protein is CSVRRQGGDEKLFF.